This T cell receptor beta chain is drawn from a study of beta chain features in type 1 diabetes. The CDR3 sequence is 16 residues long. Germline CDR1 and CDR2: SGHRS and YFSETQ. With 0 bases clipped from V and 3 bases from J, the junction kept 4 bases outside the gene matches. Sequenced material consisted of expressed TCRB transcripts (all of the isolated RNA was reverse transcribed). Some clones are missing from TCRdb's copy, which holds only in-frame ones; the method was immunoSEQ multiplex PCR. Of about 160,000 clones in the sample, about 9.8% are singletons; the top ten hold under 2.5%. The sequence derives from a woman younger than 35 in good health. The sample was central memory CD4+ T cells from blood. The chain uses TRBV5-1 and TRBJ2-3; TRBD2 matches at 10 bases. The DNA of the CDR3 is TGCGCCAGCAGCTTGGCGCTAGCGGGAGAAACAGATACGCAGTATTTT. This encodes CASSLALAGETDTQYF.